One and the same sample provided the 3 T cell receptor beta chains below, sequenced in a study of cytotoxic CD8 clonotypes in ibrutinib-treated CLL. Some clones are missing from TCRdb's copy, which holds only in-frame ones; the method was immunoSEQ multiplex PCR. Seen here are roughly 300,000 clones, more than 70% observed once, and the top ten hold roughly 5%. The material sequenced was PBMCs, taken at disease progression, from a patient treated with ibrutinib. The receptors stem from a human donor with chronic lymphocytic leukemia.

The chain is built from TRBV9 and TRBJ1-4; D is unclear. Germline CDR1 SGDLS, CDR2 YYNGEE. Deletions cut 3 bases from V and 4 bases from J, with 10 bases between. The CDR3 loop spans 14 amino acids. The CDR3 protein is CASSAGLINEKLFF. CDR3 nucleotide sequence: TGTGCCAGCAGCGCCGGACTGATTAATGAAAAACTGTTTTTT.

J is TRBJ2-7 and V is TRBV15; 11 bases agree with TRBD1. This CDR3 has 19 residues. In germline, CDR1 is LNHNV, CDR2 YYDKDF (reference sequence). The V segment lost 3 bases and the J segment 2 bases; nucleotides outside the gene matches: 15. CDR3 residues: CATSSIYGTGGLSPYEQYF. The CDR3 DNA sequence: TGTGCCACCAGCAGCATTTACGGGACAGGGGGGCTTTCCCCCTACGAGCAGTACTTC.

This clone was seen just once. The chain carries TRBV4-1 and TRBJ2-7, with TRBD2 as a possible D gene (5 bases). Looked up from germline, CDR1 is MGHRA and CDR2 is YSYEKL. The CDR3 loop spans 15 amino acids. V dropped 2 bases and J dropped 2 bases, with 13 bases sitting between them. The CDR3 loop reads CASSQQWGATYEQYF. The CDR3, as DNA: TGCGCCAGCAGCCAACAGTGGGGAGCAACCTACGAGCAGTACTTC.